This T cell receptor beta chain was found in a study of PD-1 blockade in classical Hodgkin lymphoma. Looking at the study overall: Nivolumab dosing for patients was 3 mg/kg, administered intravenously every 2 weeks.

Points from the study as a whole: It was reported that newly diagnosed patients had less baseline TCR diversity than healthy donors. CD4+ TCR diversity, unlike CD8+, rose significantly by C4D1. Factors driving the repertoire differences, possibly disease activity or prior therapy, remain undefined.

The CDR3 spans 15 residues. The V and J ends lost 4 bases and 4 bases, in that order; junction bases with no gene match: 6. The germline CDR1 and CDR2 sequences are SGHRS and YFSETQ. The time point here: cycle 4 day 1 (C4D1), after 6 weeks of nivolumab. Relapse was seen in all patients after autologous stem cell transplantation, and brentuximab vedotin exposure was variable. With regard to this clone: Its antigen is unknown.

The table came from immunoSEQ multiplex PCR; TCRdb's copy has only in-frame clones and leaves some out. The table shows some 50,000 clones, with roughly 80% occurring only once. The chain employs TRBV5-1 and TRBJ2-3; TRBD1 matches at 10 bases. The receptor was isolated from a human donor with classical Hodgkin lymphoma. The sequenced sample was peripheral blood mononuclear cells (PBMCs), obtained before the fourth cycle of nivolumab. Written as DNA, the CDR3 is TGCGCCAGCAGCCCTGGGACAGGGGATGCAGATACGCAGTATTTT. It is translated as CASSPGTGDADTQYF.